In its sample, the clone carrying this TCR beta chain was seen once. Its cognate antigen is unknown. 13 Jbeta primers and 60 Vbeta primers were used for the PCR. Some clones are missing from TCRdb's copy, which holds only in-frame ones; the method was immunoSEQ multiplex PCR. The profile covers about 120,000 clones, with approximately 78% appearing a single time and approximately 8.2% taken by the ten largest. Trimming pared 5 bases from V and 1 base from J, leaving 11 bases between. CDR1 SGHVS and CDR2 FQNEAQ come from the germline V gene. The CDR3 extends over 14 amino acids. These data originate in a study of cytomegalovirus exposure and HLA in healthy donors. Whole-study findings and limits: Published work reported that the classifier diagnosed cytomegalovirus status with high specificity and sensitivity. The authors enumerated 150 to 200 TCR beta chains as linked to cytomegalovirus.

Donors in the study were healthy people who gave bone marrow. The gene calls are TRBV7-8 and TRBJ1-1, with D possibly TRBD1 on 5 matching bases. Material for sequencing was PBMCs. This receptor was taken from a middle-aged woman in good health and CMV-seropositive. DNA for the CDR3: TGTGCCAGCAGCCGGAACGACAGGAACACTGAAGCTTTCTTT. It specifies CASSRNDRNTEAFF.